This TCR beta chain came from a study of blood T cells in healthy people across ages. Study findings and constraints: Greater diversity and more naive CD4+ cells were seen in long-lived donors than in aged donors.

Primers used in a second PCR of roughly 6 to 12 cycles were a sample-barcoded 5' primer and a J-beta primer mix. Every molecule of cDNA carried a tag from a template-switch adaptor with 12 random nucleotides. Samples each returned at least 3 million CDR3-containing paired-end reads. TCRdb passed the 5' RACE reads through MiXCR, listing each CDR3 protein once. This table holds more than 700,000 distinct CDR3 sequences, roughly 53% found once. With respect to this clonotype: Its antigen is unidentified.

The CDR3 totals 12 residues. V was shortened by 5 bases and J by 6 bases, with 11 bases between the two germline ends. The germline V gene has CDR1 MNHNY and CDR2 SVGAGI (reference sequence). The sequence was obtained from a man older than 75 in good health. Input material: blood. This sequence joins TRBV6-6 and TRBJ2-7; a weak D match, TRBD1 (6 bases). The CDR3 DNA reads as TGTGCCAGCAGTGACAGGACCACCGAGCAGTACTTC. Protein: CASSDRTTEQYF.